This T cell receptor (beta chain) derives from a study of blood T cells in healthy people across ages. Whole-study findings and limits: CMV status of donors was not determined, possibly confounding expanded clonotype changes.

This clonotype showed up just a few times. As yet, its antigen is unknown. This CDR3 spans 13 amino acids. With V trimmed by 5 bases and J by 6 bases, 5 bases remained unmatched. Germline V gives CDR1 DFQATT, CDR2 SNEGSKA (reference sequence). A second PCR of 7 to 11 cycles used a sample-barcoded 5' primer and a J-beta primer mix. MiXCR was run by TCRdb on the 5' RACE reads, yielding one entry per CDR3 protein. Of about 580,000 distinct CDR3 sequences listed, about 45% are singletons. Donors were healthy Caucasian individuals from Russia aged about 6 to 90. The clonotype originates from an elderly man in good health. The chain is built from TRBV20-1 and TRBJ2-3; 10 nucleotides align to TRBD1. What was sequenced was blood. The CDR3 loop is CSAPGQGMDTQYF. The CDR3 nucleotides read TGCAGTGCTCCGGGACAGGGGATGGATACGCAGTATTTT.